The rows below give T cell receptor beta chains drawn from one sample of a study of T cells in Graves' hyperthyroidism and ophthalmopathy. TCRdb used MiXCR to reprocess the multiplex PCR reads, holding one entry per CDR3 protein. Found here are 250,000 to 300,000 distinct CDR3 sequences, 13% to 15% of them singletons; the top ten hold about 14%. Sequenced: blood. These receptors were taken from a woman aged 40 to 55 with Graves' hyperthyroidism that later progressed to Graves' ophthalmopathy. The CDR3 runs from the conserved cysteine through the conserved F or W. A D gene is named only where the DNA matches it firmly. Where a row states a size, it is once, few, many or the class of an expanded clone; other rows omit it.

d_gene	v_gene	j_gene	abundance	CDR3aa	CDR3nt
TRBD2	TRBV20-1	TRBJ2-7	many	CSAYIAGTTYEQYF	TGCAGTGCTTATATAGCGGGAACTACCTACGAGCAGTACTTC
TRBD1	TRBV2	TRBJ1-3	NA	CASRAGTASGNTIYF	TGTGCCAGCAGGGCCGGGACAGCCTCTGGAAACACCATATATTTT
NA	TRBV15	TRBJ1-6	many	CATSRAGLNSPLHF	TGTGCCACCAGCAGAGCGGGTCTCAATTCACCCCTCCACTTT
TRBD2	TRBV7-3	TRBJ2-1	few	CASSLIGGDVNEQFF	TGTGCCAGCAGCTTAATCGGGGGGGACGTAAATGAGCAGTTCTTC
NA	TRBV20-1	TRBJ1-1	NA	CSAPTGMNYAFF	TGCAGTGCCCCGACCGGGATGAACTACGCTTTCTTT
TRBD1	TRBV28	TRBJ2-5	many	CASRGDSQETQYF	TGTGCCAGCAGGGGGGACAGCCAAGAGACCCAGTACTTC
TRBD1	TRBV9	TRBJ1-5	NA	CASSSGQGGNQPQHF	TGTGCCAGCAGCTCCGGACAGGGAGGTAATCAGCCCCAGCATTTT
TRBD1	TRBV12-3/TRBV12-4	TRBJ1-1	many	CASSPPGQGAKDTEAFF	TGTGCCAGCAGTCCCCCGGGACAGGGGGCCAAGGACACTGAAGCTTTCTTT
NA	TRBV12-3/TRBV12-4	TRBJ2-2	many	CASSSLTTGELFF	TGTGCCAGCAGTTCACTTACGACCGGGGAGCTGTTTTTT
TRBD2	TRBV20-1	TRBJ2-3	NA	CSTSRGGSTDTQYF	TGCAGTACCAGTCGGGGGGGTAGCACAGATACGCAGTATTTT
NA	TRBV11-2	TRBJ2-2	many	CASSPTRDKGVRDTGELFF	TGTGCCAGCAGCCCCACCCGAGACAAAGGAGTTCGGGACACCGGGGAGCTGTTTTTT
TRBD1	TRBV19	TRBJ1-2	few	CASSMQGASGYTF	TGTGCCAGTAGTATGCAGGGGGCGAGTGGCTACACCTTC
TRBD1	TRBV6-5	TRBJ1-4	few	CASSYSRGGNEKLFF	TGTGCCAGCAGTTACTCGAGAGGGGGCAATGAAAAACTGTTTTTT
NA	TRBV28	TRBJ2-1	NA	CASGRASLSYNEQFF	TGTGCCAGCGGCCGAGCTAGCTTGTCCTACAATGAGCAGTTCTTC
NA	TRBV27	TRBJ2-7	many	CASSFKDPGYEQYF	TGTGCCAGCAGTTTTAAGGACCCAGGGTACGAGCAGTACTTC
NA	TRBV12-5	TRBJ2-1	few	CASGLKTTHPWDEQFF	TGTGCTAGTGGTTTGAAAACAACTCATCCCTGGGATGAGCAGTTCTTC
NA	TRBV19	TRBJ2-3	few	CASSIPGTSTDTQYF	TGTGCCAGTAGTATCCCGGGGACTAGCACAGATACGCAGTATTTT
TRBD1	TRBV2	TRBJ1-1	many	CASRAGQAVSTEAFF	TGTGCCAGCAGGGCCGGACAGGCCGTATCGACTGAAGCTTTCTTT
NA	TRBV18	TRBJ1-5	many	CASSLVPGAHNQPQHF	TGTGCCAGCTCACTCGTTCCAGGGGCCCACAATCAGCCCCAGCATTTT
TRBD1	TRBV27	TRBJ1-3	many	CASREGAAGNTIYF	TGTGCCAGCAGGGAGGGGGCGGCTGGAAACACCATATATTTT
NA	TRBV20-1	TRBJ2-7	few	CSARRSSSDEQYF	TGCAGTGCTAGACGGAGCTCTAGCGACGAGCAGTACTTC
NA	TRBV27	TRBJ2-7	many	CASSLWSQDRKYEQYF	TGTGCCAGCTCCCTTTGGAGCCAGGATCGGAAGTACGAGCAGTACTTC
TRBD1	TRBV12-3/TRBV12-4	TRBJ2-1	many	CASRLRGTANNNEQFF	TGTGCCAGCAGGCTACGTGGGACAGCTAACAACAATGAGCAGTTCTTC
NA	TRBV20-1	TRBJ2-3	many	CSARDRARGDTDTQYF	TGCAGTGCTAGAGATCGGGCGAGGGGGGACACAGATACGCAGTATTTT
NA	TRBV6-1	TRBJ1-3	many	CASSGLVWGGGNTIYF	TGTGCCAGCAGTGGGCTTGTTTGGGGCGGTGGAAACACCATATATTTT
NA	TRBV6-5	TRBJ1-5	many	CASSYSLLSTPVQHF	TGTGCCAGCAGTTACTCCCTTCTATCAACGCCCGTCCAGCATTTT
NA	TRBV6-5	TRBJ2-2	NA	CASSYGLDTGELFF	TGTGCCAGCAGTTACGGGCTGGACACCGGGGAGCTGTTTTTT
NA	TRBV12-3/TRBV12-4	TRBJ1-1	many	CASSFSLRTEAFF	TGTGCCAGCAGTTTTTCATTAAGGACCGAAGCTTTCTTT
NA	TRBV5-1	TRBJ1-1	many	CASSSAGEGTEAFF	TGCGCCAGCAGTTCAGCAGGGGAAGGCACTGAAGCTTTCTTT
NA	TRBV12-3/TRBV12-4	TRBJ2-7	many	CASSFRDDTYEQYF	TGTGCCAGCAGTTTCCGGGACGACACCTACGAGCAGTACTTC
NA	TRBV11-2	TRBJ2-3	many	CASSLGTETSTDTQYF	TGTGCCAGCAGCTTAGGGACGGAGACTAGCACAGATACGCAGTATTTT
TRBD1	TRBV6-5	TRBJ1-5	NA	CASSSTGGGGPQHF	TGTGCCAGCAGTTCTACAGGGGGCGGGGGGCCCCAGCATTTT
NA	TRBV24-1	TRBJ2-5	many	CATSSGTPQETQYF	TGTGCCACCAGTTCCGGGACGCCTCAAGAGACCCAGTACTTC